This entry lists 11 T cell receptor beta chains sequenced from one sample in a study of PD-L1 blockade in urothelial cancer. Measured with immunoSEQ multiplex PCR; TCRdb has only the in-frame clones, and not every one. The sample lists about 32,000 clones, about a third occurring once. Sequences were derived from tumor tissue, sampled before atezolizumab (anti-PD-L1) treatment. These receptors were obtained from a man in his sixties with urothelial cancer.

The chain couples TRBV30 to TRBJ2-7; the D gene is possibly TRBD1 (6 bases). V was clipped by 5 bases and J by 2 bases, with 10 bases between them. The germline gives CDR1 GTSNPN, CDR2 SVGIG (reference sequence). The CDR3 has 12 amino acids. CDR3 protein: CAWGDIAYEQYF. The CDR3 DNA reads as TGTGCCTGGGGGGACATAGCCTACGAGCAGTACTTC. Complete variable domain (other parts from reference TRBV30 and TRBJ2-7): SQTIHQWPATLVQPVGSPLSLECTVEGTSNPNLYWYRQAAGRGLQLLFYSVGIGQISSEVPQNLSASRPQDRQFILSSKKLLLSDSGFYLCAWGDIAYEQYFGPGTRLTVT.

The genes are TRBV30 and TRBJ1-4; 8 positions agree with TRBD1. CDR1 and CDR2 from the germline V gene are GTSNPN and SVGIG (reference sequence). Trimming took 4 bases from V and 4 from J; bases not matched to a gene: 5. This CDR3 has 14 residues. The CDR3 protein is CAWKRTGLNEKLFF. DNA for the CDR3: TGTGCCTGGAAAAGGACAGGGCTTAATGAAAAACTGTTTTTT.

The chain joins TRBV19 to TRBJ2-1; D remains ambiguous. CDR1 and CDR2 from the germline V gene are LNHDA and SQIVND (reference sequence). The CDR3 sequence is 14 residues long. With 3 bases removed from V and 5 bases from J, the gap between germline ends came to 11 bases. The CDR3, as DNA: TGTGCCAGTAGTATGGGGTTCTTTGACAATGAGCAGTTCTTC. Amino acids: CASSMGFFDNEQFF. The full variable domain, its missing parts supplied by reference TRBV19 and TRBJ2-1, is DGGITQSPKYLFRKEGQNVTLSCEQNLNHDAMYWYRQDPGQGLRLIYYSQIVNDFQKGDIAEGYSVSREKKESFPLTVTSAQKNPTAFYLCASSMGFFDNEQFFGPGTRLTVL.

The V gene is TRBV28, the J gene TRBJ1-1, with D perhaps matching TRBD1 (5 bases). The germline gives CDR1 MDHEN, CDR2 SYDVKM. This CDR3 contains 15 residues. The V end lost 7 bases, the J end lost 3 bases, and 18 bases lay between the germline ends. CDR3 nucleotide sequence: TGTGCCAGCACCCAGGGCGGCCGGGGGGACACTGAAGCTTTCTTT. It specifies CASTQGGRGDTEAFF.

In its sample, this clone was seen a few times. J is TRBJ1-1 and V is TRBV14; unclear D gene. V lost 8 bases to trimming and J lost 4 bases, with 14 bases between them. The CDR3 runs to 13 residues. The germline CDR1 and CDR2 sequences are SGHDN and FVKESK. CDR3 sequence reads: CASARGQATEAFF. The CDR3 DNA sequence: TGTGCCAGCGCCCGAGGGCAGGCCACTGAAGCTTTCTTT.

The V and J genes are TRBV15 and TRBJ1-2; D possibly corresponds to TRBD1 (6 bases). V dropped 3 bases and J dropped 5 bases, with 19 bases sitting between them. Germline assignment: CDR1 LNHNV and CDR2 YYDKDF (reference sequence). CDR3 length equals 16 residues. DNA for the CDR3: TGTGCCACCAGCAGGTTTGGGGTCGGGGGGGCATATGGCTACACCTTC. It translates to CATSRFGVGGAYGYTF.

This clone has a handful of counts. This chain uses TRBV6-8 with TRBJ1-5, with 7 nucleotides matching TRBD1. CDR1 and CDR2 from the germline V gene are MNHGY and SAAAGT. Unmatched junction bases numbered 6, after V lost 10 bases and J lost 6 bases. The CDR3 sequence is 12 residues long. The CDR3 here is CATGGDVQPQHF. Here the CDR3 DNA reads TGTGCCACAGGGGGGGACGTTCAGCCCCAGCATTTT.

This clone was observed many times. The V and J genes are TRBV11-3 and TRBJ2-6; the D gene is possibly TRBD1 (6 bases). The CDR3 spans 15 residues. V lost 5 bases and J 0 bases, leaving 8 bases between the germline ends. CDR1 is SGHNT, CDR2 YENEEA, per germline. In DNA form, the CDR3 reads TGTGCCAGCAGCCAACAGGGCTCTGGGGCCAACGTCCTGACTTTC. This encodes CASSQQGSGANVLTF.

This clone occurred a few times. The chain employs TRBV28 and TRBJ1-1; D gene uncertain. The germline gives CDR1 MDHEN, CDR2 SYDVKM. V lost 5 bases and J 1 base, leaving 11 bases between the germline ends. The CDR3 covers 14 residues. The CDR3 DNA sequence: TGTGCCAGCAGTCCCGGACCGCCGAACACTGAAGCTTTCTTT. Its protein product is CASSPGPPNTEAFF.

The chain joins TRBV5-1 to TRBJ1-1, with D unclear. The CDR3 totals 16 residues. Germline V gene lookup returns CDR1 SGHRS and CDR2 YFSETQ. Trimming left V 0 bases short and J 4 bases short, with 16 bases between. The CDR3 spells CASSLEAVRGPTEAFF. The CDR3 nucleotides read TGCGCCAGCAGCTTGGAAGCCGTGAGAGGGCCCACTGAAGCTTTCTTT.

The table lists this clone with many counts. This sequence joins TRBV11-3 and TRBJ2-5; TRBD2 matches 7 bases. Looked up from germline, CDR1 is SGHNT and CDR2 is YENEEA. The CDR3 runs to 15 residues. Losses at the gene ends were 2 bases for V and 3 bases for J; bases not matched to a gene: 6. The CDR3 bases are TGTGCCAGCAGCTTAATGGGCGGGAGTGAAGAGACCCAGTACTTC. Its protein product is CASSLMGGSEETQYF. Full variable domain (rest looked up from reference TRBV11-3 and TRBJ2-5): EAGVVQSPRYKIIEKKQPVAFWCNPISGHNTLYWYLQNLGQGPELLIRYENEEAVDDSQLPKDRFSAERLKGVDSTLKIQPAELGDSAVYLCASSLMGGSEETQYFGPGTRLLVL.